The 26 T cell receptor beta chains reported below all come from one sample, sequenced in a study of vaccination and CD4 T cells after COVID-19. Treatment meaning: roughly 10-day PBMC culture with coronavirus spike peptide pools or control peptides (ViraFEST assay). At the Johns Hopkins FTIC core, DNA taken from cultured CD4+ T cells was sequenced by way of the Oncomine TCR Beta short-read assay. TCRdb processed the PCR reads anew with MiXCR; each CDR3 protein has one entry. The sample has approximately 15,000 distinct CDR3 sequences, 35% seen once. Which antigens these TCRs recognize remains unknown. Sequenced sample: cultured CD4+ T cells from blood. The receptors stem from a human donor with COVID-19.

Comment on this clonotype: The CDR3 end shows no conserved phenylalanine or tryptophan, and so a read error is likely. The V call is TRBV10-3, the J call TRBJ1-2; D is unclear. This CDR3 region has 14 residues. Trimming pared 2 bases from V and 7 bases from J, leaving 14 bases between. From germline, CDR1 is ENHRY and CDR2 SYGVKD. The CDR3, as DNA: TGTGCCATCAGTGAGCCCCGAGAGGCGGCTGGCTACACCCTC. The encoded protein is CAISEPREAAGYTL.

This clonotype was counted between two and nine times. The gene calls are TRBV2 and TRBJ2-5; maybe TRBD1 (6 bases). Germline assignment: CDR1 SNHLY and CDR2 FYNNEI. V was pared by 2 bases and J by 0 bases, with 13 bases between. CDR3 length: 16 residues. CDR3 sequence: CASSELGGWYQETQYF. For the CDR3, the DNA is TGTGCCAGCAGTGAACTTGGGGGCTGGTACCAAGAGACCCAGTACTTC.

This chain connects TRBV9 to TRBJ1-2; possibly TRBD1 for D (5 bases). In germline, CDR1 is SGDLS, CDR2 YYNGEE. Trimming removed 0 bases from V and 7 bases from J, with 16 bases in between. The CDR3 covers 15 residues. The CDR3 nucleotides read TGTGCCAGCAGCGTAGATCGGGGGACGTCAAGTGGCTACACCTTC. This codes for CASSVDRGTSSGYTF.

The CDR3 loop is CSATLTDTQYF. DNA of the CDR3: TGCAGTGCCACCCTCACAGATACGCAGTATTTT. The J gene is TRBJ2-3, the V gene TRBV20-1; no reliable D call. Germline CDR1 reads DFQATT; CDR2 reads SNEGSKA (reference sequence). V gave up 6 bases and J gave up 2 bases, with 6 bases separating them. This CDR3 has 11 residues.

This chain links TRBV7-2 with TRBJ2-1; D remains ambiguous. Germline V gene data show CDR1 as SGHTA and CDR2 as FQGNSA. Trimming pared 2 bases from V and 5 bases from J, leaving 13 bases between. CDR3 length: 15 amino acids. For the CDR3, the DNA is TGTGCCAGCAGCTTAACCCAAGCGAACAACAATGAGCAGTTCTTC. Encoded protein: CASSLTQANNNEQFF.

CDR3 sequence (DNA): TGTGCCAGCAACCCCTCCGGGGACCCAAGATACGAGCAGTACTTC. Amino acids: CASNPSGDPRYEQYF. The chain couples TRBV7-2 to TRBJ2-7; perhaps D is TRBD1 or TRBD2 (5 bases each). CDR1 SGHTA and CDR2 FQGNSA come from the germline V gene. V gave up 7 bases and J gave up 4 bases, with 20 bases separating them. This CDR3 comprises 15 residues.

The CDR3 DNA is TGTGCCAGCAGTTTACCCCTGACGGGCTCCTACGAGCAGTACTTC. Amino acid sequence: CASSLPLTGSYEQYF. The rearrangement links TRBV28 to TRBJ2-7; D remains ambiguous. CDR3 length equals 15 residues. Per germline, CDR1 MDHEN and CDR2 SYDVKM. V dropped 2 bases and J dropped 0 bases, with 11 bases sitting between them.

The chain recombines TRBV6-1 with TRBJ1-6; D might be TRBD1 (5 bases). The CDR3 is 15 residues long. Germline CDR1 MNHNS, CDR2 SASEGT. The germline V and J ends were trimmed by 4 bases and 7 bases, with 14 bases remaining between them. The CDR3: CASSAGLGINSPLHF. The CDR3 region has the DNA TGTGCCAGCAGTGCAGGGCTGGGGATAAATTCACCCCTCCACTTT.

This chain joins TRBV20-1 and TRBJ1-6; D perhaps matches TRBD1 (5 bases). The V gene lost 1 base and the J gene lost 10 bases, with 26 bases spanning the gap. This CDR3 spans 18 amino acids. CDR1 is DFQATT and CDR2 is SNEGSKA in the germline V gene (reference sequence). The chain's CDR3 is CSARGRRGAAPWGSPLHF. CDR3 DNA: TGCAGTGCTAGAGGCCGGAGGGGAGCAGCACCGTGGGGGTCACCCCTCCACTTT.

The rearrangement links TRBV7-9 to TRBJ2-1; D may be TRBD1 (7 bases). V was cut by 4 bases and J by 8 bases, with 24 bases left in between. The CDR3 has 17 amino acids. Germline V lookup: CDR1 SEHNR, CDR2 FQNEAQ (reference sequence). CDR3 sequence: CASSSLDQGGLGDEQFF. CDR3 nucleotide sequence: TGTGCCAGCAGCTCACTGGATCAGGGGGGCCTGGGCGATGAGCAGTTCTTC.

This clonotype has a handful of counts. This chain joins TRBV7-2 and TRBJ1-4; 7 bases fit TRBD1. CDR3 length: 15 amino acids. Germline CDR1 is SGHTA and CDR2 is FQGNSA. V dropped 5 bases and J dropped 10; count of bases not matched to a gene: 13. The chain's CDR3 is CASSPRGTRGGKLFF. CDR3 coding DNA: TGTGCCAGCAGCCCCAGGGGGACTAGAGGCGGAAAACTGTTTTTT.

This clonotype was observed once. The V and J genes are TRBV12-3 or TRBV12-4 and TRBJ1-1, with 8 bases lining up with TRBD1. This CDR3 is 18 amino acids long. With 5 bases clipped from V and 0 bases from J, the junction kept 14 bases outside the gene matches. The CDR3 bases are TGTGCCAGCAGTCGAAATTGGGGCAGGGGGCACATGAACACTGAAGCTTTCTTT. Translated: CASSRNWGRGHMNTEAFF.

There are a few counts of this clonotype. The chain has TRBV6-1 and TRBJ1-4, with no clear D. Trimming took 5 bases from V and 5 from J, leaving 12 bases between them. Germline CDR1 is MNHNS and CDR2 is SASEGT. The CDR3 totals 14 residues. CDR3 bases: TGTGCCAGCAGTCGAATCGGTGAGAATGAAAAACTGTTTTTT. This sequence encodes CASSRIGENEKLFF.

The genes are TRBV20-1 and TRBJ1-1, with D unresolved. CDR1 is DFQATT and CDR2 is SNEGSKA in the germline V gene (reference sequence). The V end lost 3 bases, the J end lost 4 bases, and 9 bases lay between the germline ends. The CDR3 length is 12 residues. This chain's CDR3 is CSARSVGTEAFF. CDR3 DNA: TGCAGTGCTAGGTCTGTGGGCACTGAAGCTTTCTTT.

This CDR3 reads CASSESEGVASPLHF. CDR3 coding DNA: TGTGCCAGCAGTGAATCTGAGGGGGTGGCATCACCCCTCCACTTT. This chain links TRBV25-1 with TRBJ1-6, with D possibly matching TRBD1 (6 bases). Looked up from germline, CDR1 is MGHDK and CDR2 is SYGVNS. V lost 1 base to trimming and J lost 10 bases, with 14 bases between them. The CDR3 is 15 amino acids.

The chain joins TRBV29-1 to TRBJ1-2; possibly TRBD1 for D (5 bases). The CDR3 runs to 15 residues. V was pared by 5 bases and J by 4 bases, with 20 bases between. Germline values: CDR1 SQVTM, CDR2 ANQGSEA. CDR3 nucleotides: TGCAGCGTTATCAACCCCGTCGGGACTCCCTATGGCTACACCTTC. This sequence encodes CSVINPVGTPYGYTF.

This clonotype occurred a few times. The chain combines TRBV24-1 with TRBJ1-2; possible D gene TRBD1, 5 bases. Germline assignment: CDR1 KGHDR and CDR2 SFDVKD. Deletions cut 3 bases from V and 6 bases from J, with 13 bases between. The CDR3 covers 14 residues. The CDR3 region is CATSDTLDSNGYTF. Here the CDR3 DNA reads TGTGCCACCAGTGATACCCTTGACAGTAATGGCTACACCTTC.

This chain links TRBV20-1 with TRBJ2-5; possible D gene TRBD1, 6 bases. This CDR3 comprises 12 residues. CDR1 DFQATT and CDR2 SNEGSKA come from the germline V gene (reference sequence). Trimming took 3 bases from V and 3 from J, leaving 8 bases between them. The CDR3 loop reads CSARGAKETQYF. The CDR3 DNA follows: TGCAGTGCTAGGGGGGCAAAAGAGACCCAGTACTTC.

The gene calls are TRBV21-1 and TRBJ1-1. TRBV21-1 is a listed pseudogene. This CDR3 is 15 amino acids long. CDR3 protein: CASSKDPSKGSEAFF. The CDR3 DNA follows: TGTGCCAGCAGCAAAGATCCGAGCAAGGGCTCTGAAGCTTTCTTT.

This chain joins TRBV14 and TRBJ2-1, with D unresolved. The V gene's germline CDR1 is SGHDN and CDR2 FVKESK. The CDR3 spans 15 residues. V was clipped by 2 bases and J by 3 bases, with 11 bases between them. This chain's CDR3 is CASSQMMLGYNEQFF. DNA of the CDR3: TGTGCCAGCAGCCAAATGATGCTAGGCTACAATGAGCAGTTCTTC. Combining the CDR3 with reference TRBV14 and TRBJ2-1 gives the whole variable domain EAGVTQFPSHSVIEKGQTVTLRCDPISGHDNLYWYRRVMGKEIKFLLHFVKESKQDESGMPNNRFLAERTGGTYSTLKVQPAELEDSGVYFCASSQMMLGYNEQFFGPGTRLTVL.

As to this clonotype: A read error may account for a junction end that differs from germline. V is TRBV7-9 and J is TRBJ2-3; TRBD1 is a possible D gene (6 bases). CDR1 is SEHNR and CDR2 is FQNEAQ in the germline V gene (reference sequence). This CDR3 has 14 amino acids. The CDR3: CTSSLSQGLDTQYF. The DNA of the CDR3 is TGTACCAGCAGCTTATCACAGGGTTTGGATACGCAGTATTTT. The full variable domain, in which reference TRBV7-9 and TRBJ2-3 provide the parts outside the CDR3, is DTGVSQNPRHKITKRGQNVTFRCDPISEHNRLYWYRQTLGQGPEFLTYFQNEAQLEKSRLLSDRFSAERPKGSFSTLEIQRTEQGDSAMYLCTSSLSQGLDTQYFGPGTRLTVL.

This chain links TRBV20-1 with TRBJ2-2; either TRBD1 or TRBD2 may supply D (6 bases each). Trimming left V 5 bases short and J 1 base short, with 17 bases between. The CDR3 spans 16 residues. Per germline, CDR1 DFQATT and CDR2 SNEGSKA (reference sequence). DNA of the CDR3: TGCAGTGCTTCACGAGTTGGGGGGCGGAACACCGGGGAGCTGTTTTTT. Its protein is CSASRVGGRNTGELFF.

The chain carries TRBV21-1 and TRBJ1-1. TRBV21-1 is flagged as a pseudogene. The CDR3 runs to 12 residues. The CDR3 sequence is CASSSELPEAFF. The CDR3 DNA reads as TGTGCCAGCAGCTCGGAACTTCCAGAAGCTTTCTTT.

V is TRBV7-9 and J is TRBJ2-5; 9 bases agree with TRBD2. Germline V CDR1 and CDR2: SEHNR, FQNEAQ (reference sequence). V shed 2 bases and J 1 base; nucleotides not matched to a gene: 2. The CDR3 consists of 15 residues. CDR3: CASSLNSGGQETQYF. The CDR3 DNA is TGTGCCAGCAGCTTAAATAGCGGGGGCCAAGAGACCCAGTACTTC.

The V and J genes are TRBV6-2 or TRBV6-3 and TRBJ2-5; D possibly corresponds to TRBD2 (6 bases). The CDR3 covers 14 residues. V was trimmed by 7 bases and J by 4 bases, leaving 16 bases between them. The germline CDR1 and CDR2 sequences are MNHEY and SVGEGT. The CDR3 coding sequence is TGTGCCAGCAACGGGGACTCTACGGGAGAGACCCAGTACTTC. This gives the protein CASNGDSTGETQYF.

The sample holds a few counts of this clonotype. The chain carries TRBV20-1 and TRBJ1-6; 9 bases are shared with TRBD1. Germline lookup yields CDR1 DFQATT and CDR2 SNEGSKA (reference sequence). The CDR3 runs to 20 residues. After removal of 7 bases from V and 0 bases from J, the junction contained 19 bases not matched to a gene. The CDR3 nucleotides are TGCAGTGAATTGGGGTCCCTGTTTACAGGGGGCCCCTCCTATAATTCACCCCTCCACTTT. Protein: CSELGSLFTGGPSYNSPLHF.